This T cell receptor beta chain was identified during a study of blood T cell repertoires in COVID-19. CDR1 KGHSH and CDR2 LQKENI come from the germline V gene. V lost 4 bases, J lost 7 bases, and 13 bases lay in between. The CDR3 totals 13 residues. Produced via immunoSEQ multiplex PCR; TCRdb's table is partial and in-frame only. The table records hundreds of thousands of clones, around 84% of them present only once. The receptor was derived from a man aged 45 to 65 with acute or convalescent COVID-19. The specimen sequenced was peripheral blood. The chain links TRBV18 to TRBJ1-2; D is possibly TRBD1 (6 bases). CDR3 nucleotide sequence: TGTGCCAGCTCACAGACAGGCGAAGGTGGCTACACCTTC. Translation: CASSQTGEGGYTF.